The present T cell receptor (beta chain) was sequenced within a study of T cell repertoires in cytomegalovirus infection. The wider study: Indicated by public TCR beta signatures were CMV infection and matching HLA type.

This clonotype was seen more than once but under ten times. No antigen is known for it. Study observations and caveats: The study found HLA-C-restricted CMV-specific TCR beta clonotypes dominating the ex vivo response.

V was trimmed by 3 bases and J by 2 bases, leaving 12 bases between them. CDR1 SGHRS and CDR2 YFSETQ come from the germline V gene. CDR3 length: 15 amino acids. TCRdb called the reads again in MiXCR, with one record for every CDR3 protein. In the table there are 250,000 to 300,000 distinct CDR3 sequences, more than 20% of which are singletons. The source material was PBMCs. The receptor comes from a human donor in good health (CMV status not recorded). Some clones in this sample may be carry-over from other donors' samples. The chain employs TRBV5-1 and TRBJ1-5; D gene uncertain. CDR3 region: CASSSTSGGNQPQHF. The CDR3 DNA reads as TGCGCCAGCAGCTCGACTTCAGGCGGCAATCAGCCCCAGCATTTT.